This T cell receptor delta chain was captured by sequencing in a study of gamma-delta T cells after stem cell transplantation. Germline lookup yields CDR1 GEAIGNYY and CDR2 EKD. With 5 bases clipped from V and 0 bases from J, the junction kept 13 bases outside the gene matches. The CDR3 covers 18 residues. TCRdb reprocessed the RT-PCR reads through CATT. The sample gives some 1,800 delta-chain clones, roughly 2% of which show up once; around 49% is in the top ten. Concerning this clone itself: TCRdb's protein, taken from a much larger clone, differs from this DNA's translation at residue 4, likely owing to a read error; the protein displayed comes from the DNA.

The rearrangement uses TRDV2 and TRDJ1, with 11 bases fitting TRDD3. The receptor was isolated from a human donor. It is not recorded whose cells these are; they may come from a transplant donor. The source material was gamma-delta T cells. CDR3 region: CACGTLGDTTLYTDKLIF. CDR3 nucleotides: TGTGCCTGTGGCACGCTGGGGGATACCACACTGTACACCGATAAACTCATCTTT.